These 7 T cell receptor beta chains came from one sample sequenced in a study of T cells in Graves' hyperthyroidism and ophthalmopathy. The CDR3 regions of TCR beta were amplified from RNA transcripts. A set of HTBI primers served as the primers for a first-round RT-PCR of the TCR CDR3. TCRdb processed the multiplex PCR reads anew with MiXCR; each CDR3 protein has one entry. The table lists about 110,000 distinct CDR3 sequences, 15% to 20% of them singletons, with around two fifths in the top ten. Material: blood. Source of these receptors: a woman in her 50s with Graves' hyperthyroidism.

This clonotype was counted many times. This chain joins TRBV5-8 and TRBJ2-1; 8 positions agree with TRBD1. Trimming took 8 bases from V and 2 from J; bases not matched to a gene: 9. This CDR3 has 15 amino acids. Per the germline V gene, CDR1 is SGHTS and CDR2 is YDEGEE. The CDR3 sequence: CASMTDRGTYNEQFF. DNA for the CDR3: TGTGCCAGTATGACCGACAGGGGCACCTACAATGAGCAGTTCTTC.

This clonotype was counted at least ten times. This chain uses TRBV20-1 with TRBJ1-4, with a weak D call TRBD1 (5 bases). Trimming removed 0 bases from V and 7 bases from J, with 12 bases in between. The CDR3 contains 14 residues. Germline V gives CDR1 DFQATT, CDR2 SNEGSKA (reference sequence). The CDR3 region is CSARDDVGGEKLFF. The CDR3, as DNA: TGCAGTGCTAGAGATGATGTTGGGGGTGAAAAACTGTTTTTT.

The chain has TRBV20-1 and TRBJ2-1; TRBD2 aligns across 14 bases. J was trimmed by 9 bases and V by 6 bases; bases with no gene match: 16. CDR3 length: 17 amino acids. From germline, CDR1 is DFQATT and CDR2 SNEGSKA (reference sequence). CDR3: CSAPGTGTSGSRGEQFF. In DNA form, the CDR3 reads TGCAGTGCCCCCGGGACCGGGACTAGCGGGAGTCGAGGTGAGCAGTTCTTC.

This clonotype was counted many times. This chain links TRBV5-1 with TRBJ1-4; D not resolved. V was trimmed by 5 bases and J by 8 bases, leaving 13 bases between them. CDR1 and CDR2 from the germline V gene are SGHRS and YFSETQ. The CDR3 is 13 amino acids. The CDR3 sequence: CASRYEGYEKLFF. In nucleotides, the CDR3 is TGCGCCAGCAGATACGAAGGGTACGAAAAACTGTTTTTT.

This clonotype occurred many times. The V call is TRBV6-1, the J call TRBJ1-1, with a tentative D call TRBD1 (6 bases). The CDR3 consists of 14 residues. Germline V gene data show CDR1 as MNHNS and CDR2 as SASEGT. The V gene lost 5 bases and the J gene lost 0 bases, with 10 bases spanning the gap. CDR3 loop: CASSQDSMNTEAFF. CDR3 bases: TGTGCCAGCAGTCAGGACAGCATGAACACTGAAGCTTTCTTT.

Of note for this clonotype: This CDR3 is missing its conserved last phenylalanine or tryptophan, likely due to a read error. This sequence joins TRBV30 and TRBJ2-7; weak D call: TRBD1 (5 bases). V was clipped by 0 bases and J by 3 bases, with 9 bases between them. There are 13 residues in the CDR3. Germline assignment: CDR1 GTSNPN and CDR2 SVGIG (reference sequence). The CDR3 reads CAWSVDSDYEQYL. The DNA of the CDR3 is TGTGCCTGGAGTGTAGACAGCGACTACGAGCAGTACCTC.

This clonotype was detected many times. CDR3 protein: CASSEPNYGYTF. In DNA form, the CDR3 reads TGTGCCAGCAGCGAACCTAACTATGGCTACACCTTC. The rearrangement uses TRBV6-1 and TRBJ1-2; D unclear. Germline V gene sequence: CDR1 MNHNS, CDR2 SASEGT. CDR3 length equals 12 residues. The ends were cut back, 6 bases at V and 0 bases at J, with 5 bases in the middle.